The 24 T cell receptor beta chains in this list originate from one sample, sequenced in a study of T cell repertoires in cytomegalovirus infection. TCRdb ran MiXCR on the reads and lists one entry per CDR3 protein. The sample gives hundreds of thousands of distinct CDR3 sequences, around 30% of which show up once; more than 13% is in the top ten. No cognate antigen is known for these TCRs. Source: cultured CD8+ T cells from PBMCs, taken from culture after CMV antigen stimulation. The receptors shown here come from a human donor in good health (CMV status not recorded). Some clones in this sample may be carry-over from other donors' samples.

This clonotype was recorded at least ten times. The rearrangement uses TRBV6-2 or TRBV6-3 and TRBJ1-1; 9 nucleotides agree with TRBD1. The junction had 1 base not matched to a gene; V was cut back by 5 bases and J by 0 bases. CDR1 and CDR2 (germline): MNHEY, SVGEGT. The CDR3 length is 14 residues. CDR3 region: CASSDRGMNTEAFF. The DNA of the CDR3 is TGTGCCAGCAGTGACAGGGGGATGAACACTGAAGCTTTCTTT.

This clonotype was detected a few times. V gene TRBV11-1 combines with J gene TRBJ2-1; no definite D call. The CDR3 is 15 residues long. Trimming shortened V by 4 bases and J by 8 bases, and 18 bases separated the two germline ends. The germline V gene encodes CDR1 SGHAT and CDR2 FQDESV (reference sequence). This chain's CDR3 is CASSSAPTHPDEQFF. In nucleotides, the CDR3 is TGTGCCAGCAGCTCGGCCCCAACTCATCCAGATGAGCAGTTCTTC.

The rearrangement joins TRBV6-6 to TRBJ2-1; D is unclear. The ends were cut back, 0 bases at V and 3 bases at J, with 12 bases in the middle. The CDR3 is 16 residues long. Germline V CDR1 and CDR2: MNHNY, SVGAGI (reference sequence). CDR3 bases: TGTGCCAGCAGTTACTCGAGTGCACCTAACTACAATGAGCAGTTCTTC. Translated: CASSYSSAPNYNEQFF.

This chain links TRBV2 with TRBJ1-4; D unresolved. Per the germline V gene, CDR1 is SNHLY and CDR2 is FYNNEI. There are 14 residues in the CDR3. V lost 6 bases, J lost 1 base, and 9 bases lay in between. The CDR3 loop reads CASSSWETNEKLFF. The CDR3 nucleotides are TGTGCCAGCAGCAGTTGGGAAACTAATGAAAAACTGTTTTTT.

The chain recombines TRBV7-9 with TRBJ2-4; D is unresolved. The V gene lost 4 bases and the J gene lost 6 bases, with 16 bases spanning the gap. Looked up from germline, CDR1 is SEHNR and CDR2 is FQNEAQ (reference sequence). This CDR3 has 15 residues. The CDR3 DNA reads TGTGCCAGCAGCTCCCCCTGGGTGTCTGGAAACATTCAGTACTTC. Translated: CASSSPWVSGNIQYF.

In this sample, this clonotype turned up a few times. A junction end diverges from the germline sequence, so it may reflect a read error. V usage is TRBV7-7 and J usage is TRBJ2-7; D is undetermined. The CDR3 sequence is 14 residues long. Germline V gives CDR1 SSHAT, CDR2 FNYEAQ (reference sequence). The CDR3 coding sequence is TGTGCTAGCAGCCCCCTGGTGGGCTCCTACGAGCAGTACTTC. Translating it yields CASSPLVGSYEQYF.

This clonotype occurred many times. In DNA, the CDR3 is TGTGCCAGCAGCTTAGAGTGGCAGGGGAGCACAGATACGCAGTATTTT. This encodes CASSLEWQGSTDTQYF. This chain uses TRBV7-9 with TRBJ2-3; TRBD1 might be the D (6 bases). From germline, CDR1 is SEHNR and CDR2 FQNEAQ (reference sequence). V shed 1 base and J shed 0 bases, with 11 bases lying between them. The CDR3 totals 16 residues.

This clonotype was recorded many times. The rearrangement joins TRBV12-3 or TRBV12-4 to TRBJ1-2; D uncertain. V lost 2 bases, J lost 5 bases, and 15 bases lay in between. There are 15 residues in the CDR3. The CDR3 reads CASSLSQASSYGYTF. For the CDR3, the DNA is TGTGCCAGCAGTTTAAGTCAGGCCTCCTCATATGGCTACACCTTC.

The CDR3 is CASSGHPVAGDYNEQFF. CDR3 nucleotide sequence: TGCGCCAGCAGTGGACACCCCGTAGCGGGGGACTACAATGAGCAGTTCTTC. This chain links TRBV10-1 with TRBJ2-1, with 9 bases aligning to TRBD2. This CDR3 region has 17 residues. V was pared by 4 bases and J by 3 bases, with 10 bases of the junction left unmatched. CDR1 and CDR2 from the germline V gene are WNHNN and SYGVQD (reference sequence).

This clonotype was counted at least ten times. The J gene is TRBJ2-1, the V gene TRBV7-6; D might be TRBD2 (5 bases). This CDR3 region has 16 residues. Trimming removed 6 bases from V and 2 bases from J, with 17 bases in between. Germline-derived CDR1 and CDR2 are SGHVS and FNYEAQ. CDR3 in amino acids: CASSRQGAETYNEQFF. For the CDR3, the DNA is TGTGCCAGCAGTCGACAAGGAGCGGAGACCTACAATGAGCAGTTCTTC.

This clonotype was found a few times. The rearrangement joins TRBV28 to TRBJ1-1; D call uncertain. The ends were cut back, 3 bases at V and 1 base at J, with 9 bases in the middle. CDR3 length: 14 residues. Germline lookup yields CDR1 MDHEN and CDR2 SYDVKM. The CDR3 DNA is TGTGCCAGCAGTTTTAAGGGTTCGAACACTGAAGCTTTCTTT. As protein: CASSFKGSNTEAFF.

This clonotype was seen just once. The rearrangement uses TRBV27 and TRBJ2-7; D could derive from TRBD1 or TRBD2 (5 bases each). Germline V gives CDR1 MNHEY, CDR2 SMNVEV (reference sequence). This CDR3 is built from 15 residues. The V gene lost 2 bases and the J gene lost 6 bases, with 17 bases spanning the gap. In nucleotides, the CDR3 is TGTGCCAGCAGTTTAAGCGTGACCCAGAGGGGCGAGCAGTACTTC. It specifies CASSLSVTQRGEQYF.

The chain joins TRBV27 to TRBJ1-4; D gene ambiguous. CDR1 MNHEY and CDR2 SMNVEV come from the germline V gene (reference sequence). The CDR3 is 15 residues long. V lost 6 bases and J 6 bases, leaving 17 bases between the germline ends. The CDR3: CASRVGGRADEKLFF. DNA of the CDR3: TGTGCCAGCAGGGTTGGTGGAAGGGCGGATGAAAAACTGTTTTTT.

The genes are TRBV29-1 and TRBJ1-2; possible D gene TRBD1, 6 bases. CDR1 and CDR2 (germline): SQVTM, ANQGSEA. The CDR3 runs to 13 residues. With 4 bases removed from V and 4 bases from J, the gap between germline ends came to 13 bases. The DNA of the CDR3 is TGCAGCGTTGGTGGGGGCAAAATCTATGGCTACACCTTC. Translated, it gives CSVGGGKIYGYTF. The full variable domain, rest sourced from reference TRBV29-1 and TRBJ1-2, is SAVISQKPSRDICQRGTSLTIQCQVDSQVTMMFWYRQQPGQSLTLIATANQGSEATYESGFVIDKFPISRPNLTFSTLTVSNMSPEDSSIYLCSVGGGKIYGYTFGSGTRLTVV.

This clonotype showed up many times. The rearrangement uses TRBV19 and TRBJ2-7, with 7 nucleotides matching TRBD1. This CDR3 has 15 residues. Germline CDR1 reads LNHDA; CDR2 reads SQIVND (reference sequence). Losses at the gene ends were 4 bases for V and 0 bases for J; bases not matched to a gene: 6. The CDR3 DNA follows: TGTGCCAGTAGTAGACAGGGTAAGACCTCCTACGAGCAGTACTTC. It yields the protein CASSRQGKTSYEQYF. Filled out from reference TRBV19 and TRBJ2-7, the complete variable domain reads DGGITQSPKYLFRKEGQNVTLSCEQNLNHDAMYWYRQDPGQGLRLIYYSQIVNDFQKGDIAEGYSVSREKKESFPLTVTSAQKNPTAFYLCASSRQGKTSYEQYFGPGTRLTVT.

This clonotype showed up just a few times. V usage is TRBV6-5 and J usage is TRBJ1-1; D might be TRBD1 (5 bases). The germline V gene encodes CDR1 MNHEY and CDR2 SVGAGI. CDR3 length: 13 residues. V was clipped by 11 bases and J by 3 bases, with 16 bases between them. The CDR3 loop reads CAVREQRYTEAFF. CDR3 DNA: TGTGCCGTCAGGGAACAGAGGTACACTGAAGCTTTCTTT.

V and J are TRBV29-1 and TRBJ1-1, with D unclear. Germline assignment: CDR1 SQVTM and CDR2 ANQGSEA. CDR3 length equals 14 residues. Trimming pared 3 bases from V and 1 base from J, leaving 12 bases between. CDR3 sequence (DNA): TGCAGCGTTGAGAGGTTCGACTCGAACACTGAAGCTTTCTTT. Its protein product is CSVERFDSNTEAFF.

Only a few counts were recorded for this clonotype. The V and J genes are TRBV6-5 and TRBJ1-5; D ambiguous. The CDR3 consists of 14 residues. Between the trimmed V and J ends, which lost 0 bases and 5 bases, there was a span of 8 bases. In germline, CDR1 is MNHEY, CDR2 SVGAGI. The DNA for the CDR3 is TGTGCCAGCAGTTACTCGAAGGGAGATCAGCCCCAGCATTTT. Its translation: CASSYSKGDQPQHF.

The chain couples TRBV9 to TRBJ2-5, with D perhaps TRBD2 (6 bases). The CDR3 consists of 15 residues. The germline V gene encodes CDR1 SGDLS and CDR2 YYNGEE. Trimming shortened V by 0 bases and J by 4 bases, and 13 bases separated the two germline ends. The CDR3 is CASSVGGGTPETQYF. CDR3 DNA: TGTGCCAGCAGCGTAGGTGGCGGGACCCCAGAGACCCAGTACTTC.

The gene calls are TRBV5-6 and TRBJ1-2; D uncertain. The CDR3 runs 14 residues. The germline gives CDR1 SGHDT, CDR2 YYEEEE. The V end lost 0 bases, the J end lost 0 bases, and 6 bases lay between the germline ends. The CDR3 loop is CASSLEPSNYGYTF. The CDR3 region has the DNA TGTGCCAGCAGCTTGGAGCCGTCTAACTATGGCTACACCTTC. Based on the CDR3 plus reference TRBV5-6 and TRBJ1-2, the full variable domain is DAGVTQSPTHLIKTRGQQVTLRCSPKSGHDTVSWYQQALGQGPQFIFQYYEEEERQRGNFPDRFSGHQFPNYSSELNVNALLLGDSALYLCASSLEPSNYGYTFGSGTRLTVV.

This clonotype was observed many times. The V call is TRBV7-2, the J call TRBJ2-7; TRBD2 aligns across 9 bases. This CDR3 spans 15 amino acids. Germline assignment: CDR1 SGHTA and CDR2 FQGNSA. The junction had 4 bases not matched to a gene; V was cut back by 1 base and J by 3 bases. The CDR3 DNA reads as TGTGCCAGCAGCTTAGTCGTTAGCGGGGGCTACGAGCAGTACTTC. Its protein is CASSLVVSGGYEQYF.

This clonotype was counted a few times. The chain employs TRBV28 and TRBJ1-6; 7 bases align to TRBD1. V dropped 3 bases and J dropped 7; count of bases not matched to a gene: 21. Germline CDR1 and CDR2: MDHEN and SYDVKM. The CDR3 covers 20 residues. The CDR3 loop is CASSLALGQLIPRRNSPLHF. The DNA for the CDR3 is TGTGCCAGCAGTTTGGCCCTGGGACAGCTTATCCCCCGACGGAATTCACCCCTCCACTTT.

The chain links TRBV27 to TRBJ1-5; D call uncertain. Germline V gene sequence: CDR1 MNHEY, CDR2 SMNVEV (reference sequence). CDR3 size: 13 residues. Trimming pared 3 bases from V and 6 bases from J, leaving 9 bases between. CDR3 residues: CASSFALSQPQHF. The CDR3 DNA sequence: TGTGCCAGCAGTTTCGCCCTGAGTCAGCCCCAGCATTTT.

The sample holds many counts of this clonotype. The J gene is TRBJ1-2, the V gene TRBV7-9; D is possibly TRBD1 (6 bases). Germline V CDR1 and CDR2: SEHNR, FQNEAQ (reference sequence). The CDR3 is made up of 11 amino acids. Between the trimmed V and J ends, which lost 6 bases and 8 bases, there was a span of 10 bases. In DNA, the CDR3 is TGTGCCAGCAGTCTAGGGGGAGGCTACACCTTC. Its protein is CASSLGGGYTF.